This TCR beta chain originates from a study of blood T cell repertoires in COVID-19. Looking at the study overall: Sample material is recorded as cDNA or gDNA derived from T cells, B-cell-depleted T cells, or PBMCs.

Clones were sequenced by immunoSEQ multiplex PCR, and TCRdb holds only the in-frame ones, with some missing. Altogether over 100,000 clones are present, roughly 88% being singletons, with the ten largest covering 0.83%. This clone appeared a few times. There are 15 residues in the CDR3. The germline gives CDR1 MGHRA, CDR2 YSYEKL. V lost 1 base to trimming and J lost 7 bases, with 13 bases between them. Source material: peripheral blood. The chain combines TRBV4-1 with TRBJ2-2; weak D call: TRBD1 (5 bases). This clonotype was sampled from a woman aged 70-85 years with acute or convalescent COVID-19. CDR3 region: CASSQVGARIGELFF. The CDR3, as DNA: TGCGCCAGCAGCCAAGTTGGGGCCAGGATCGGGGAGCTGTTTTTT.